This is a list of T cell receptor beta chains from one sample in a study of blood T cell repertoires in COVID-19. Profiled with immunoSEQ multiplex PCR; TCRdb holds only in-frame clones, not every one. The sample lists 150,000 or so clones, around 87% occurring once. Sequenced: PBMCs or T cells enriched from blood (not recorded which). All receptors derive from a woman aged 25 to 39 with acute COVID-19. CDR3s include the opening cysteine and the closing phenylalanine or tryptophan. D genes are given only for firm matches. The size entry is marked missing in some rows and otherwise reads once, few, many or a size class.

>TRBD2|.|TRBV30|TRBJ2-2
TGTGCCTGGAGTGTACAGACTAGCGCCGGGGAGCTGTTTTTT
CAWSVQTSAGELFF
>.|.|TRBV2|TRBJ2-7
TGTGCCAGCAAGATCCTTGGGAGCGACTACGAGCAGTACTTC
CASKILGSDYEQYF
>TRBD1|.|TRBV30|TRBJ1-2
TGTGCCTGGAGTGTCGACAGGGGGGCCGGCTACACCTTC
CAWSVDRGAGYTF
>TRBD1|.|TRBV28|TRBJ2-7
TGTGCCAGCAGTTTATCTTTGACAGGGGGCTCCTACGAGCAGTACTTC
CASSLSLTGGSYEQYF
>.|.|TRBV6-6|TRBJ2-7
TGTGCCAGCAGTCTCAAGGGACATTTGAACGAGCAGTACTTC
CASSLKGHLNEQYF
>TRBD1|once|TRBV28|TRBJ2-5
TGTGCCAGCTACGGACAGGGGGACAGGGAGACCCAGTACTTC
CASYGQGDRETQYF
>TRBD1|few|TRBV27|TRBJ1-6
TGTGCCAGCACCGTTTCAGGGGGCGCCGCTTCACCCCTCCACTTT
CASTVSGGAASPLHF
>TRBD2|.|TRBV27|TRBJ2-3
TGTGCCAGCAGTTGGGGTCTAGCGGCTCGTGGCACAGATACGCAGTATTTT
CASSWGLAARGTDTQYF
>TRBD2|.|TRBV6-4|TRBJ2-5
TGTGCCAGCAGTGCTGCGGGAGAGGGTGAGACCCAGTACTTC
CASSAAGEGETQYF
>TRBD1|.|TRBV25-1|TRBJ1-1
TGTGCCAGCATCGAGGACAGGTGGGACACTGAAGCTTTCTTT
CASIEDRWDTEAFF